This entry lists 10 T cell receptor beta chains sequenced from one sample in a study of CD8 T cells in ankylosing spondylitis. A single record per CDR3 protein comes from TCRdb applying MiXCR to the 5' RACE reads. The sample includes some 270,000 distinct CDR3 sequences, roughly a third of them seen just once. The source material was blood, either unsorted or a sorted T cell fraction (not recorded which). The receptors originated from a male donor with ankylosing spondylitis or in good health (not recorded which).

This clonotype was recorded a few times. This chain connects TRBV2 to TRBJ1-1; unclear D gene. V gave up 2 bases and J gave up 1 base, with 5 bases separating them. In germline, CDR1 is SNHLY, CDR2 FYNNEI. The CDR3 consists of 13 residues. CDR3 region: CASSESKNTEAFF. The CDR3 coding sequence is TGTGCCAGCAGTGAAAGTAAGAACACTGAAGCTTTCTTT. Looking up the rest from reference TRBV2 and TRBJ1-1 gives the full variable domain: EPEVTQTPSHQVTQMGQEVILRCVPISNHLYFYWYRQILGQKVEFLVSFYNNEISEKSEIFDDQFSVERPDGSNFTLKIRSTKLEDSAMYFCASSESKNTEAFFGQGTRLTVV.

This clonotype has a handful of counts. This sequence joins TRBV5-6 and TRBJ1-5; TRBD1 is a possible D gene (6 bases). Trimming pared 4 bases from V and 6 bases from J, leaving 17 bases between. Germline V gene sequence: CDR1 SGHDT, CDR2 YYEEEE. The CDR3 contains 15 residues. The CDR3 sequence: CASSQMGGARQPQHF. CDR3 coding DNA: TGTGCCAGCAGCCAAATGGGGGGGGCGCGTCAGCCCCAGCATTTT. Variable domain in full (rest from reference TRBV5-6 and TRBJ1-5): DAGVTQSPTHLIKTRGQQVTLRCSPKSGHDTVSWYQQALGQGPQFIFQYYEEEERQRGNFPDRFSGHQFPNYSSELNVNALLLGDSALYLCASSQMGGARQPQHFGDGTRLSIL.

This chain connects TRBV4-1 to TRBJ2-1; maybe TRBD1 (6 bases). CDR3 length: 15 residues. V gave up 1 base and J gave up 6 bases, with 13 bases separating them. Germline CDR1 and CDR2: MGHRA and YSYEKL. Here the CDR3 reads CASSQAWGLGNEQFF. As DNA, the CDR3 is TGCGCCAGCAGCCAAGCTTGGGGGCTGGGCAATGAGCAGTTCTTC.

This clonotype showed up just a few times. The gene calls are TRBV15 and TRBJ1-6, with D unresolved. Trimming pared 1 base from V and 5 bases from J, leaving 3 bases between. Germline V gives CDR1 LNHNV, CDR2 YYDKDF (reference sequence). The CDR3 extends over 13 amino acids. The CDR3 here is CATSRADNSPLHF. In DNA, the CDR3 is TGTGCCACCAGCAGAGCGGATAATTCACCCCTCCACTTT.

This clonotype was detected only a few times. The chain carries TRBV5-1 and TRBJ2-7; D perhaps matches TRBD2 (5 bases). Germline CDR1 reads SGHRS; CDR2 reads YFSETQ. Trimming cost V 1 base and J 0 bases, with 14 bases left between them. CDR3 size: 16 residues. CDR3 loop: CASSLLGDSSSYEQYF. CDR3 sequence (DNA): TGCGCCAGCAGCTTGTTGGGAGATTCCAGCTCCTACGAGCAGTACTTC.

This clonotype was observed at least ten times. The chain has TRBV20-1 and TRBJ2-7; no definite D call. This CDR3 is 12 amino acids long. Deletions cut 5 bases from V and 0 bases from J, with 8 bases between. Germline V gene data show CDR1 as DFQATT and CDR2 as SNEGSKA (reference sequence). Here the CDR3 reads CSAVRSSYEQYF. CDR3 DNA: TGCAGTGCTGTGAGAAGCTCCTACGAGCAGTACTTC.

The V gene is TRBV18, the J gene TRBJ1-1; 9 positions agree with TRBD1. Germline-derived CDR1 and CDR2 are KGHSH and LQKENI. This CDR3 has 14 amino acids. Losses at the gene ends were 3 bases for V and 6 bases for J; bases not matched to a gene: 5. This CDR3 reads CASSPYRDRAEAFF. In DNA form, the CDR3 reads TGTGCCAGCTCACCCTACCGGGACAGGGCTGAAGCTTTCTTT.

There are a few counts of this clonotype. The chain carries TRBV5-1 and TRBJ1-4; 9 positions agree with TRBD1. After removal of 4 bases from V and 8 bases from J, the junction contained 3 bases not matched to a gene. The V gene's germline CDR1 is SGHRS and CDR2 YFSETQ. The CDR3 has 13 residues. The CDR3 reads CASSPGTGEKLFF. The CDR3, as DNA: TGCGCCAGCAGCCCTGGGACAGGGGAAAAACTGTTTTTT.

Points on this clonotype: This CDR3 fails to terminate in the conserved phenylalanine or tryptophan, so it likely reflects a read error. CDR3 residues: CASSRQGTQYL. CDR3 nucleotide sequence: TGTGCCAGCAGCCGTCAAGGGACCCAGTACTTG. The chain carries TRBV27 and TRBJ2-5; D call uncertain. The germline V gene has CDR1 MNHEY and CDR2 SMNVEV (reference sequence). The CDR3 is made up of 11 amino acids.

V is TRBV6-4 and J is TRBJ2-3; no clear D. Germline lookup yields CDR1 MRHNA and CDR2 SNTAGT. The CDR3 totals 14 residues. V was pared by 0 bases and J by 1 base, with 5 bases between. CDR3 residues: CASSDSWRTDTQYF. Written as DNA, the CDR3 is TGTGCCAGCAGTGACTCATGGCGCACAGATACGCAGTATTTT.